The 10 T cell receptor beta chains below were found in one sample sequenced in a study of PD-1 blockade in classical Hodgkin lymphoma. Repertoires were generated with immunoSEQ multiplex PCR, while TCRdb's copy carries only in-frame clones and drops some. Of 6,700 or so clones detected, about 81% appear once; the ten largest clones hold around 3.3%. All patients relapsed after autologous stem cell transplantation, and brentuximab vedotin exposure varied. Magnetic depletion of unwanted cells isolated CD4+ T cells from thawed PBMCs. This sample comprised CD4+ T cells from blood, obtained at baseline. The origin of the receptors is a human donor with classical Hodgkin lymphoma.

V gene TRBV4-1 combines with J gene TRBJ2-4; D perhaps matches TRBD2 (6 bases). CDR3 size: 17 residues. Looked up from germline, CDR1 is MGHRA and CDR2 is YSYEKL. Trimming stripped 3 bases from V and 3 bases from J, with 18 bases between. For the CDR3, the DNA is TGCGCCAGCAGCCATCCCCTCTCCGACGGGGGCAAAAACATTCAGTACTTC. Translating it yields CASSHPLSDGGKNIQYF.

This chain uses TRBV28 with TRBJ2-1; D is undetermined. V lost 2 bases and J 9 bases, leaving 5 bases between the germline ends. The CDR3 is 11 residues long. Germline lookup yields CDR1 MDHEN and CDR2 SYDVKM. For the CDR3, the DNA is TGTGCCAGCAGTTTACGAGTTGAGCAGTTCTTC. Translation gives CASSLRVEQFF.

The CDR3 DNA is TGTGCCAGCAGCTTAGGGGGGCCGCGCGATGAGCAGTTCTTC. This encodes CASSLGGPRDEQFF. The chain has TRBV11-1 and TRBJ2-1; D might be TRBD1 (6 bases). In germline, CDR1 is SGHAT, CDR2 FQDESV (reference sequence). Deletions cut 1 base from V and 8 bases from J, with 12 bases between. The CDR3 is made up of 14 amino acids.

V and J are TRBV27 and TRBJ2-5, with D hard to call. In germline, CDR1 is MNHEY, CDR2 SMNVEV (reference sequence). The CDR3 sequence is 14 residues long. Between the trimmed V and J ends, which lost 4 bases and 2 bases, there was a span of 11 bases. CDR3 protein: CASSYRGVQETQYF. As DNA, the CDR3 is TGTGCCAGCAGTTACAGAGGCGTACAAGAGACCCAGTACTTC.

The chain recombines TRBV5-6 with TRBJ2-7, with a possible D match to TRBD2 (5 bases). The CDR3 is made up of 12 amino acids. With 5 bases removed from V and 3 bases from J, the gap between germline ends came to 9 bases. CDR1 is SGHDT and CDR2 is YYEEEE in the germline V gene. The CDR3 reads CASSRAGYEQYF. The CDR3 DNA is TGTGCCAGCAGTAGGGCGGGCTACGAGCAGTACTTC. The full variable domain, its missing parts supplied by reference TRBV5-6 and TRBJ2-7, is DAGVTQSPTHLIKTRGQQVTLRCSPKSGHDTVSWYQQALGQGPQFIFQYYEEEERQRGNFPDRFSGHQFPNYSSELNVNALLLGDSALYLCASSRAGYEQYFGPGTRLTVT.

This clone was found once. The J gene is TRBJ1-4, the V gene TRBV6-6; 8 bases match TRBD1. With V trimmed by 5 bases and J by 8 bases, 4 bases remained unmatched. There are 13 residues in the CDR3. CDR1 and CDR2 (germline): MNHNY, SVGAGI (reference sequence). The CDR3 spells CASSTGTGEKLFF. The CDR3 nucleotides read TGTGCCAGCAGTACCGGGACAGGAGAAAAACTGTTTTTT.

Remarks on this clone: The sample contains more than one DNA sequence encoding this CDR3. This sequence joins TRBV6-5 and TRBJ1-3; 7 bases match TRBD1. This CDR3 is 14 amino acids long. Unmatched junction bases numbered 5, after V lost 5 bases and J lost 4 bases. CDR1 and CDR2 from the germline V gene are MNHEY and SVGAGI. The CDR3 loop is CASSGRDRGNTIYF. The DNA for the CDR3 is TGTGCCAGCAGTGGCCGGGACAGAGGAAACACCATATATTTT.

This rearrangement joins TRBV6-6 to TRBJ2-7; D assignment may be TRBD1 or TRBD2 (5 bases each). V lost 6 bases and J lost 3, with 18 bases in between. The CDR3 contains 15 residues. Germline V lookup: CDR1 MNHNY, CDR2 SVGAGI (reference sequence). CDR3 amino acids: CASRTDRDGYYEQYF. The CDR3, as DNA: TGTGCCAGCAGAACGGATCGGGACGGATACTACGAGCAGTACTTC.

This chain uses TRBV12-5 with TRBJ1-5; the D gene is possibly TRBD1 (5 bases). Germline values: CDR1 LGHNT, CDR2 FRNRAP. The CDR3 extends over 13 amino acids. V shed 1 base and J shed 9 bases, with 10 bases lying between them. CDR3 sequence reads: CASGLGGERPQHF. The DNA of the CDR3 is TGTGCTAGTGGTTTGGGGGGGGAGCGGCCCCAGCATTTT.

This rearrangement joins TRBV28 to TRBJ2-7, with D maybe TRBD1 (6 bases). CDR1 and CDR2 (germline): MDHEN, SYDVKM. The length of the CDR3 is 14 residues. V gave up 7 bases and J gave up 6 bases, with 19 bases separating them. The CDR3 DNA sequence: TGTGCCAGCACCATTCCTGGGGGCTTGAGCGAGCAGTACTTC. It codes for CASTIPGGLSEQYF. The full variable domain, in which reference TRBV28 and TRBJ2-7 provide the parts outside the CDR3, is DVKVTQSSRYLVKRTGEKVFLECVQDMDHENMFWYRQDPGLGLRLIYFSYDVKMKEKGDIPEGYSVSREKKERFSLILESASTNQTSMYLCASTIPGGLSEQYFGPGTRLTVT.